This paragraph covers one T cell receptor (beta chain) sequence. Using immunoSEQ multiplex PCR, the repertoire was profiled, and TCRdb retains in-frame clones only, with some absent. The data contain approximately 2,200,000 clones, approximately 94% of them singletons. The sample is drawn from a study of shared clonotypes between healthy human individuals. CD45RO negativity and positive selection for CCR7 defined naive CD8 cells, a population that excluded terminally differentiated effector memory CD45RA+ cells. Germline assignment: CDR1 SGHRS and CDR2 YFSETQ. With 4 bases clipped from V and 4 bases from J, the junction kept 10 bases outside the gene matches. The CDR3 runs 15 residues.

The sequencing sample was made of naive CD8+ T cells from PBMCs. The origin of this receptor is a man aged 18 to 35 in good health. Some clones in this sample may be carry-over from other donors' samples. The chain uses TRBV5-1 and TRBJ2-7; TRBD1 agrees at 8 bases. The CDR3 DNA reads TGCGCCAGCAGCCCCGGACAGGGTAACCTTTACGAGCAGTACTTC. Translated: CASSPGQGNLYEQYF.